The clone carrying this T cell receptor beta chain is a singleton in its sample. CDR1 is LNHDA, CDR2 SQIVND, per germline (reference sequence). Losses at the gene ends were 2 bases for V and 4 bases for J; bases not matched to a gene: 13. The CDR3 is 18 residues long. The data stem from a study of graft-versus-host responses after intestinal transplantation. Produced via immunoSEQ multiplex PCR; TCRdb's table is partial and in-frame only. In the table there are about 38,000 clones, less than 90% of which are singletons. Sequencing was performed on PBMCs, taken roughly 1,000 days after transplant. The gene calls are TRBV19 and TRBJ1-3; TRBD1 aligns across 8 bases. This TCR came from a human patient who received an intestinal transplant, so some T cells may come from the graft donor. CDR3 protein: CASSISPLRGLGGNTIYF. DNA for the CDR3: TGTGCCAGTAGTATATCCCCCCTCAGGGGGCTGGGCGGAAACACCATATATTTT.